This TCR beta chain emerged from a study of blood T cell repertoires in COVID-19. Study context: Material from acute and convalescent COVID-19 was sourced from the United States, Italy and Spain.

Symptom resolution, clearance, or two negative PCRs marked donors in Cohort 3 as recovered. The protocol was immunoSEQ multiplex PCR, while the TCRdb copy is restricted to in-frame clones and leaves out a portion. The data contain around 270,000 clones, approximately 85% of them singletons. Germline trimming cut 5 bases from V and 3 bases from J; bases unmatched to any gene: 9. CDR3 length: 16 amino acids. Germline-derived CDR1 and CDR2 are MDHEN and SYDVKM. Material for sequencing was PBMCs or T cells enriched from blood (not recorded which). The receptor was isolated from a woman aged 25 to 45 who had recovered from COVID-19. The V and J genes are TRBV28 and TRBJ1-5; 8 bases are shared with TRBD1. The CDR3 DNA reads as TGTGCCAGCAGTCAACCGGGACAGGACCTCAATCAGCCCCAGCATTTT. Translation gives CASSQPGQDLNQPQHF.